The clone carrying this TCR beta chain was seen a single time. Its antigen remains unidentified. The CDR3 consists of 15 residues. Trimming removed 0 bases from V and 0 bases from J, with 9 bases in between. Germline values: CDR1 GTSNPN, CDR2 SVGIG (reference sequence). These data are taken from a study of T-cell reconstitution after alpha-beta-depleted transplantation in children. Points from the study as a whole: The authors attributed T-cell counts and diversity one year after transplant mostly to newly produced T cells.

Researchers prepared the TCRbeta library using unique molecular identifiers, the study reports. TCRdb reanalysed the PCR reads using MiXCR and keeps one entry per CDR3 protein. The sample records under 8,500 distinct CDR3 sequences, around 10% being singletons. The source material was PBMCs, mostly from graft donor cells, sampled 180 days after TCRalphabeta/CD19-depleted stem cell transplant. The sequence came from a child under three years old who had a stem cell transplant for acute myeloid leukemia, so the T cells may come from the graft donor. The V gene is TRBV30, the J gene TRBJ1-5, with D unclear. The CDR3 loop is CAWSVGSTSNQPQHF. Written as DNA, the CDR3 is TGTGCCTGGAGTGTAGGCAGTACTAGCAATCAGCCCCAGCATTTT.